Below, 30 T cell receptor beta chains from the same sample are listed, as sequenced in a study of spatial heterogeneity in lung cancer. Time point noted: sample taken at primary tumor resection. TCRdb redid the calling of the 5' RACE reads with MiXCR, one entry per CDR3 protein. The data show approximately 870 distinct CDR3 sequences, around 40% seen once. Sequenced material: normal lung tissue next to the tumor, taken at surgery. The receptor set was obtained from a male donor with early-stage non-small cell lung cancer.

This clonotype qualifies as hyperexpanded. Because the library targeted alpha chains, this beta chain is an off-target read whose size means little. The rearrangement uses TRBV28 and TRBJ2-1, with a possible D match to TRBD2 (7 bases). Germline V lookup: CDR1 MDHEN, CDR2 SYDVKM. The CDR3 loop spans 16 amino acids. V lost 5 bases, J lost 5 bases, and 19 bases lay in between. In DNA form, the CDR3 reads TGTGCCAGCAGTATACCCGGGGGGCCAAGGAACAATGAGCAGTTCTTC. Amino acid sequence: CASSIPGGPRNNEQFF.

In its sample, this clonotype was seen many times. This beta chain lies outside the target of a library built for alpha chains; its clone size means little. This rearrangement joins TRBV10-3 to TRBJ2-7; 7 bases agree with TRBD2. Germline assignment: CDR1 ENHRY and CDR2 SYGVKD. This CDR3 is 12 amino acids long. J gave up 13 bases and V 2 bases, and 8 bases lay outside the gene matches. The CDR3 region has the DNA TGTGCCATCAGTGAGGGGAGCGGGGCCTCCTACTTC. This sequence encodes CAISEGSGASYF.

The sample holds a few counts of this clonotype. Because the library targeted alpha chains, this beta chain is an off-target read whose size means little. The chain is built from TRBV4-1 and TRBJ2-6; D might be TRBD1 (5 bases). Germline CDR1 is MGHRA and CDR2 is YSYEKL. The V gene lost 4 bases and the J gene lost 1 base, with 5 bases spanning the gap. The CDR3 covers 14 residues. The CDR3 DNA sequence: TGCGCCAGCAGCCCAGGGTCTGGGGCCAACGTCCTGACTTTC. It yields the protein CASSPGSGANVLTF.

This clonotype was detected only a few times. Since the library was made to target alpha chains, this beta chain is a stray read and its abundance is not meaningful. The genes are TRBV20-1 and TRBJ2-3; D call uncertain. The CDR3 loop spans 14 amino acids. Trimming cost V 4 bases and J 0 bases, with 11 bases left between them. The germline V gene has CDR1 DFQATT and CDR2 SNEGSKA (reference sequence). CDR3 in DNA: TGCAGTGCTATTACAGACGATAGCACAGATACGCAGTATTTT. Protein: CSAITDDSTDTQYF.

As to this clonotype: Since it is a stray read in a library aimed at alpha chains, this beta chain has a size that is not meaningful. The chain is built from TRBV20-1 and TRBJ2-7, with a possible D match to TRBD2 (5 bases). CDR3 length: 11 amino acids. The germline gives CDR1 DFQATT, CDR2 SNEGSKA (reference sequence). V lost 6 bases, J lost 8 bases, and 14 bases lay in between. The DNA of the CDR3 is TGCAGTGCAACCCCTCGAGGGAAGCAGTACTTC. The encoded protein is CSATPRGKQYF.

This clonotype has only a few counts. A library made for alpha chains picked up this beta chain off target, so its size means little. The rearrangement uses TRBV23-1 and TRBJ2-1; possibly TRBD1 or TRBD2 for D (6 bases each). TRBV23-1 is treated as an ORF (open reading frame) with a function not yet certain. The CDR3 is made up of 14 amino acids. Trimming left V 4 bases short and J 10 bases short, with 17 bases between. For the CDR3, the DNA is TGCGCCAGCAGTCCCTCTCGGAGGGGGAGAGAGCAGTTCTTC. Translated: CASSPSRRGREQFF.

The table lists this clonotype with a few counts. Because the library targeted alpha chains, this beta chain is an off-target read whose size means little. The V gene is TRBV10-3, the J gene TRBJ1-1; D is uncertain. The germline CDR1 and CDR2 sequences are ENHRY and SYGVKD. The CDR3 covers 13 residues. V gave up 8 bases and J gave up 4 bases, with 14 bases separating them. CDR3 nucleotide sequence: TGTGCCATCTCCGCGTTAGAGGGCACTGAAGCTTTCTTT. It codes for CAISALEGTEAFF.

The sample holds one count of this clonotype. This beta chain slipped into a library made for alpha chains as a stray read, so its size is not meaningful. The V call is TRBV20-1, the J call TRBJ2-1; 11 nucleotides agree with TRBD2. The CDR3 runs to 15 residues. J lost 7 bases, V lost 5 bases, and 10 bases had no gene match. The V gene's germline CDR1 is DFQATT and CDR2 SNEGSKA (reference sequence). CDR3 coding DNA: TGCAGTGCTCCCGCCGGGACTAGCGGAGGGAATGAGCAGTTCTTC. Translated, it gives CSAPAGTSGGNEQFF.

This clonotype is judged medium-sized. Since the library was made to target alpha chains, this beta chain is a stray read and its abundance is not meaningful. The chain has TRBV6-2 or TRBV6-3 and TRBJ2-5, with 13 bases identical to TRBD2. The CDR3 has 14 amino acids. CDR1 and CDR2 (germline): MNHEY, SVGEGT. The V gene end was trimmed by 6 bases and the J gene end by 9 bases; junction bases not matched to a gene: 7. The CDR3 DNA sequence: TGTGCCAGCAGGGGACTAGCGGGAACGGGGTCCCAGTACTTC. Translating it yields CASRGLAGTGSQYF.

A note on this clonotype: Because the library targeted alpha chains, this beta chain is an off-target read whose size means little. V and J are TRBV12-3 or TRBV12-4 and TRBJ2-5, with 8 positions matching TRBD1. The CDR3 runs 14 residues. The ends lost 5 bases at V and 5 bases at J; junction bases unmatched: 7. The CDR3 nucleotides are TGTGCCAGCAGTCCCTGGACAGGGAAGGAGACCCAGTACTTC. It encodes CASSPWTGKETQYF.

Remarks on this clonotype: The size of this beta chain means little, since it is a stray read in a library made for alpha chains. The chain has TRBV7-9 and TRBJ2-7; D possibly corresponds to TRBD2 (5 bases). CDR3 length: 13 residues. Per germline, CDR1 SEHNR and CDR2 FQNEAQ (reference sequence). V gave up 5 bases and J gave up 2 bases, with 10 bases separating them. The CDR3 DNA sequence: TGTGCCAGCAGCCCCCGAGGGCCCTACGAGCAGTACTTC. Amino acid sequence: CASSPRGPYEQYF.

This clonotype qualifies as medium-sized. This beta chain turned up in a library designed for alpha chains; as an off-target read, its abundance says little. The chain is built from TRBV7-9 and TRBJ2-7; D is perhaps TRBD1 (6 bases). The germline gives CDR1 SEHNR, CDR2 FQNEAQ (reference sequence). The V end lost 1 base, the J end lost 0 bases, and 16 bases lay between the germline ends. CDR3 length equals 17 residues. The CDR3 coding sequence is TGTGCCAGCAGCTTAGTGGTTGTGGGGACAACCTCCTACGAGCAGTACTTC. This translates into CASSLVVVGTTSYEQYF.

A remark on this clonotype: A library prepared for alpha chains yielded this beta chain as an off-target read; its size is of little meaning. The rearrangement links TRBV11-2 to TRBJ2-5; TRBD1 or TRBD2 may be the D gene (5 bases each). The ends were cut back, 4 bases at V and 4 bases at J, with 13 bases in the middle. The CDR3 is 14 amino acids. Germline CDR1 reads SGHAT; CDR2 reads FQNNGV. The CDR3 DNA is TGTGCCAGCAGCTGGGACGCTCGGGGAGAGACCCAGTACTTC. Protein: CASSWDARGETQYF. Drawing the rest from reference TRBV11-2 and TRBJ2-5, the complete variable domain is EAGVAQSPRYKIIEKRQSVAFWCNPISGHATLYWYQQILGQGPKLLIQFQNNGVVDDSQLPKDRFSAERLKGVDSTLKIQPAKLEDSAVYLCASSWDARGETQYFGPGTRLLVL.

Notes on this clonotype: This beta chain is off target for a library built for alpha chains, so its abundance means little. The chain couples TRBV24-1 to TRBJ1-2; a weak D match, TRBD1 (5 bases). The CDR3 covers 13 residues. Trimming shortened V by 3 bases and J by 8 bases, and 12 bases separated the two germline ends. The germline V gene has CDR1 KGHDR and CDR2 SFDVKD. This CDR3 is CATSDRGTLGYTF. CDR3 nucleotide sequence: TGTGCCACCAGTGATAGAGGGACGCTCGGCTACACCTTC.

A word on this clonotype: A library made for alpha chains picked up this beta chain off target, so its size means little. CDR3 protein: CAISKTGAETQYF. CDR3 DNA sequence: TGTGCCATCAGTAAGACAGGGGCAGAGACCCAGTACTTC. The chain couples TRBV10-3 to TRBJ2-5; TRBD1 aligns across 8 bases. Germline CDR1 is ENHRY and CDR2 is SYGVKD. V was pared by 5 bases and J by 4 bases, with 3 bases of the junction left unmatched. CDR3 length equals 13 residues.

This clonotype is hyperexpanded. A library made for alpha chains picked up this beta chain off target, so its size means little. The V call is TRBV28, the J call TRBJ2-1, with 11 bases lining up with TRBD2. Unmatched junction bases numbered 6, after V lost 2 bases and J lost 9 bases. Germline values: CDR1 MDHEN, CDR2 SYDVKM. The CDR3 extends over 15 amino acids. Here the CDR3 reads CASSLVTSGIGEQFF. CDR3 DNA sequence: TGTGCCAGCAGTTTAGTGACTAGCGGGATCGGTGAGCAGTTCTTC.

In this sample, this clonotype is large. With the library built for alpha chains, this beta chain is off target and its frequency is not meaningful. V gene TRBV6-2 or TRBV6-3 combines with J gene TRBJ2-7; D remains unclear. V lost 0 bases to trimming and J lost 5 bases, with 11 bases between them. Germline CDR1 and CDR2: MNHEY and SVGEGT. CDR3 size: 14 residues. This CDR3 is CASSYSSASNEQYF. As DNA, the CDR3 is TGTGCCAGCAGTTACTCGTCGGCCAGTAACGAGCAGTACTTC.

Worth noting for this clonotype: Found in a library prepared for alpha chains, this beta chain is an off-target read, and its abundance has little meaning. This chain connects TRBV2 to TRBJ1-1; D possibly corresponds to TRBD1 (6 bases). The germline V gene has CDR1 SNHLY and CDR2 FYNNEI. CDR3 length: 14 amino acids. V shed 4 bases and J shed 0 bases, with 9 bases lying between them. CDR3 in amino acids: CASSAGQMNTEAFF. DNA of the CDR3: TGTGCCAGCAGTGCGGGACAAATGAACACTGAAGCTTTCTTT.

This clonotype was detected only a few times. This beta chain turned up in a library designed for alpha chains; as an off-target read, its abundance says little. V and J are TRBV9 and TRBJ2-7, with a weak D call TRBD2 (5 bases). Germline-derived CDR1 and CDR2 are SGDLS and YYNGEE. Trimming pared 3 bases from V and 7 bases from J, leaving 11 bases between. This CDR3 has 12 amino acids. DNA for the CDR3: TGTGCCAGCAGCGCCCGGACTGGGGAGCAGTACTTC. This codes for CASSARTGEQYF.

By sample fraction, this clonotype is large. This beta chain is a stray read from a library made for alpha chains; its abundance is not meaningful. The rearrangement links TRBV5-1 to TRBJ1-2; 7 bases are a match to TRBD1. This CDR3 has 15 residues. With V trimmed by 6 bases and J by 3 bases, 11 bases remained unmatched. Germline V gene data show CDR1 as SGHRS and CDR2 as YFSETQ. CDR3 loop: CASTNKTGYDYGYTF. CDR3 DNA sequence: TGCGCCAGCACCAATAAGACAGGGTATGACTATGGCTACACCTTC.

About this clonotype itself: This beta chain is an off-target read within a library intended for alpha chains, so its frequency means little. The chain has TRBV12-3 or TRBV12-4 and TRBJ2-1; tentatively, D is TRBD1 (5 bases). V was clipped by 7 bases and J by 7 bases, with 17 bases between them. CDR3 length: 14 residues. Here the CDR3 DNA reads TGTGCCAGCACCAGAGGTCAGGGAAAGAATGAGCAGTTCTTC. Its translation is CASTRGQGKNEQFF.

This clonotype ranks as large. A library made for alpha chains picked up this beta chain off target, so its size means little. The rearrangement links TRBV5-1 to TRBJ1-3; TRBD1 agrees at 7 bases. CDR1 SGHRS and CDR2 YFSETQ come from the germline V gene. J was trimmed by 2 bases and V by 5 bases; bases with no gene match: 4. This CDR3 contains 14 residues. Here the CDR3 reads CASRMTGTGNTIYF. The CDR3 region has the DNA TGCGCCAGCAGAATGACAGGGACTGGAAACACCATATATTTT.

The sample holds a few counts of this clonotype. In a library made to pick up alpha chains, this beta chain is a stray read with a size that means little. The rearrangement joins TRBV2 to TRBJ2-6; D may be TRBD1 (5 bases). Germline V gene sequence: CDR1 SNHLY, CDR2 FYNNEI. V was trimmed by 3 bases and J by 0 bases, leaving 6 bases between them. This CDR3 is built from 15 residues. The chain's CDR3 is CASSEGPSGANVLTF. The DNA for the CDR3 is TGTGCCAGCAGTGAGGGGCCCTCTGGGGCCAACGTCCTGACTTTC.

There are a few counts of this clonotype. Since the library was made to target alpha chains, this beta chain is a stray read and its abundance is not meaningful. V gene TRBV5-1 combines with J gene TRBJ2-7; 7 nucleotides agree with TRBD2. The V gene's germline CDR1 is SGHRS and CDR2 YFSETQ. The V segment lost 4 bases and the J segment 4 bases; nucleotides outside the gene matches: 8. The CDR3 covers 14 residues. The CDR3 DNA sequence: TGCGCCAGCAGCCACGGGAGGTCAATATACGAGCAGTACTTC. Residues: CASSHGRSIYEQYF.

In regard to this clonotype: Found in a library prepared for alpha chains, this beta chain is an off-target read, and its abundance has little meaning. The V call is TRBV27, the J call TRBJ2-1; TRBD2 aligns across 11 bases. There are 16 residues in the CDR3. Germline values: CDR1 MNHEY, CDR2 SMNVEV (reference sequence). Trimming cost V 3 bases and J 7 bases; bases outside gene matches: 8. The CDR3 coding sequence is TGTGCCAGCAGTTTGGTAGCGGGAGGGCCAGGTAATGAGCAGTTCTTC. Amino acid sequence: CASSLVAGGPGNEQFF.

With respect to this clonotype: In a library made to pick up alpha chains, this beta chain is a stray read with a size that means little. V usage is TRBV27 and J usage is TRBJ2-3; tentatively, D is TRBD2 (5 bases). The length of the CDR3 is 13 residues. The V and J ends lost 5 bases and 8 bases respectively, with 14 bases between them. Germline V gene sequence: CDR1 MNHEY, CDR2 SMNVEV (reference sequence). CDR3 protein: CASSRLSGGTQYF. The CDR3 coding sequence is TGTGCCAGCAGTCGGCTGTCTGGAGGTACGCAGTATTTT.

In its sample, this clonotype was seen a few times. This beta chain was picked up by a library intended for alpha chains and is off target, so its count carries little meaning. The rearrangement links TRBV2 to TRBJ1-1; TRBD1 matches at 7 bases. Germline CDR1 is SNHLY and CDR2 is FYNNEI. V was pared by 8 bases and J by 0 bases, with 6 bases of the junction left unmatched. The CDR3 totals 14 residues. The CDR3, as DNA: TGTGCCAGCGACTCCGACAGGGTGAACACTGAAGCTTTCTTT. This codes for CASDSDRVNTEAFF.

By sample share, this clonotype is large. This beta chain was picked up by a library intended for alpha chains and is off target, so its count carries little meaning. The chain carries TRBV24-1 and TRBJ2-7; D possibly uses TRBD1 or TRBD2 (5 bases each). Trimming removed 4 bases from V and 2 bases from J, with 11 bases in between. CDR1 is KGHDR and CDR2 is SFDVKD in the germline V gene. The CDR3 consists of 14 residues. CDR3 sequence reads: CATSDGTSTYEQYF. CDR3 DNA sequence: TGTGCCACCAGTGACGGGACCTCCACCTACGAGCAGTACTTC.

Notes on this clonotype: This beta chain came through as a stray read in a library set up for alpha chains, and its size says little. This chain joins TRBV20-1 and TRBJ2-7; D is possibly TRBD1 or TRBD2 (5 bases each). This CDR3 is 15 amino acids long. V was trimmed by 5 bases and J by 1 base, leaving 18 bases between them. Per germline, CDR1 DFQATT and CDR2 SNEGSKA (reference sequence). The chain's CDR3 is CSAHPGTAESYEQYF. As DNA, the CDR3 is TGCAGTGCTCACCCAGGGACCGCGGAGTCCTACGAGCAGTACTTC.

Worth noting for this clonotype: This beta chain is an unintended read in a library built for alpha chains; its size means little. This rearrangement joins TRBV29-1 to TRBJ2-2; unclear D gene. CDR3 length: 12 residues. Trimming took 3 bases from V and 5 from J, leaving 7 bases between them. Germline loops: CDR1 SQVTM, CDR2 ANQGSEA. CDR3 bases: TGCAGCGTTGATTCGTTAACCGGGGAGCTGTTTTTT. Its protein is CSVDSLTGELFF.